This TCR beta chain came from a study of T cell responses to AZD1222 COVID-19 vaccine. Study observations and caveats: No repertoire was sampled before or during the peak T cell response, only after it.

Repertoires were generated with immunoSEQ multiplex PCR, while TCRdb's copy carries only in-frame clones and drops some. The sample consists of about 88,000 clones, under 95% of them appearing once. V gave up 6 bases and J gave up 3 bases, with 12 bases separating them. From germline, CDR1 is KGHSH and CDR2 LQKENI. CDR3 length: 13 residues. This clone came up once. Its antigen is as yet unknown. The TCR sequence derives from an adult in good health. The sequencing here drew on peripheral blood, taken on day 0 of MenACWY control vaccination. The chain couples TRBV18 to TRBJ2-7; D call uncertain. For the CDR3, the DNA is TGTGCCAGCTCGCTCTCGGGCGGCTACGAGCAGTACTTC. This codes for CASSLSGGYEQYF.